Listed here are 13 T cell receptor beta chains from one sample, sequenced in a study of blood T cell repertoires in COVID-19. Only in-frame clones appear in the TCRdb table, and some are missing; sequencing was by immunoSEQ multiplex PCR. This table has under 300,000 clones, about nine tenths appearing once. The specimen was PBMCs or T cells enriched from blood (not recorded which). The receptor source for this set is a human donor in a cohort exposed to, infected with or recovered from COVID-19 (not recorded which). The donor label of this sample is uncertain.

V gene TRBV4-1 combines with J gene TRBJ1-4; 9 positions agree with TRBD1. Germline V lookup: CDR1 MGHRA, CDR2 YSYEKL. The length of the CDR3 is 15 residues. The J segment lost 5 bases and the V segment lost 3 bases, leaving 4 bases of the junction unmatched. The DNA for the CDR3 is TGCGCCAGCAGCCACCCCGGGACAGGGAATGAAAAACTGTTTTTT. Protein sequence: CASSHPGTGNEKLFF.

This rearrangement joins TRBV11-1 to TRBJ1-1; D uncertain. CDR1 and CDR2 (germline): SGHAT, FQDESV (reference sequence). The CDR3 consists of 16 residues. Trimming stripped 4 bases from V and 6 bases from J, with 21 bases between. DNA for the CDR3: TGTGCCAGCAGCTCCCCCGGGAAATCCGTTGGGGCTGAAGCTTTCTTT. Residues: CASSSPGKSVGAEAFF.

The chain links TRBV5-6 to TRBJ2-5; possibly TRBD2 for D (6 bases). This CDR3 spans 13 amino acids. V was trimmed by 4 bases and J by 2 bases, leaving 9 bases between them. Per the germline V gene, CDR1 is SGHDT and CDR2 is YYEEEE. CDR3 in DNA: TGTGCCAGCAGCCGGGGGTTTCAAGAGACCCAGTACTTC. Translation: CASSRGFQETQYF.

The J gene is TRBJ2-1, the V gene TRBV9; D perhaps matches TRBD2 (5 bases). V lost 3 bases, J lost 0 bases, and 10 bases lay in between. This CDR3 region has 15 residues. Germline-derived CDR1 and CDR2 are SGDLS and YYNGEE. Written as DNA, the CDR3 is TGTGCCAGCAGCGCAGCGGTTAGCTCCTACAATGAGCAGTTCTTC. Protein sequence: CASSAAVSSYNEQFF. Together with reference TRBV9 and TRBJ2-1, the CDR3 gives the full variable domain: DSGVTQTPKHLITATGQRVTLRCSPRSGDLSVYWYQQSLDQGLQFLIQYYNGEERAKGNILERFSAQQFPDLHSELNLSSLELGDSALYFCASSAAVSSYNEQFFGPGTRLTVL.

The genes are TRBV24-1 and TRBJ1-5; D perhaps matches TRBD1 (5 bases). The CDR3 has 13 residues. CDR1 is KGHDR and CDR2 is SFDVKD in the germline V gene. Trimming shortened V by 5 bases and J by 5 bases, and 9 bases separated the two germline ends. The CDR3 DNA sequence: TGTGCCACCAGTGGGGGGGGTTATCAGCCCCAGCATTTT. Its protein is CATSGGGYQPQHF.

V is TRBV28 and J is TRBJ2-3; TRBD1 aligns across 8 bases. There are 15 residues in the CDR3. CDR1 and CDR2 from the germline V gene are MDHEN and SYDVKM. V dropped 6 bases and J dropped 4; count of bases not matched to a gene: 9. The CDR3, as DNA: TGTGCCAGCAGACCCCGACAGGGGAAGCCAGATACGCAGTATTTT. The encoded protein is CASRPRQGKPDTQYF.

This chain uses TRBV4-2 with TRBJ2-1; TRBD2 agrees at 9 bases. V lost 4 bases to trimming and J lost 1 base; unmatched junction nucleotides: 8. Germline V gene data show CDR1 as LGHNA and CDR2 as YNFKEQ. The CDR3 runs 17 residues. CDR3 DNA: TGTGCCAGCAGCCGATATTTAGCGGGGGTTTCCTACAATGAGCAGTTCTTC. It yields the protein CASSRYLAGVSYNEQFF.

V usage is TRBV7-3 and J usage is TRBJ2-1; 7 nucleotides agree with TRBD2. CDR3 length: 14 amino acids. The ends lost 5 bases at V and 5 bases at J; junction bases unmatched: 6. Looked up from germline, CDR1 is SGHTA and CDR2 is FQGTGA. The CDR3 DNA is TGTGCCAGCAGCGATGGACTAGTTGACAATGAGCAGTTCTTC. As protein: CASSDGLVDNEQFF.

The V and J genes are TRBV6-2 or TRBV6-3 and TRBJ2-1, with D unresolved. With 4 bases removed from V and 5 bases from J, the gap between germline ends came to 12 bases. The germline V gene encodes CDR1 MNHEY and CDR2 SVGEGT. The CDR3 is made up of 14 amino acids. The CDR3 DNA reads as TGTGCCAGCAGTTGGGCCGGTTGGAACAATGAGCAGTTCTTC. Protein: CASSWAGWNNEQFF.

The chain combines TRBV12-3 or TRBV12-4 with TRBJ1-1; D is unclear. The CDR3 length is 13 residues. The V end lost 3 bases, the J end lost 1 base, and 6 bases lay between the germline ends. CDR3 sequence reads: CASSFSQNTEAFF. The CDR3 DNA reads TGTGCCAGCAGTTTTTCCCAGAACACTGAAGCTTTCTTT.

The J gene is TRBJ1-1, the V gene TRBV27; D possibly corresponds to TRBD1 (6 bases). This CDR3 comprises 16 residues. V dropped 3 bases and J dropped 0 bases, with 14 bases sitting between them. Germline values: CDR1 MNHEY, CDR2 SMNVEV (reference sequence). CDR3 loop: CASSFGGAGMNTEAFF. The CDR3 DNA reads TGTGCCAGCAGTTTTGGGGGGGCGGGGATGAACACTGAAGCTTTCTTT.

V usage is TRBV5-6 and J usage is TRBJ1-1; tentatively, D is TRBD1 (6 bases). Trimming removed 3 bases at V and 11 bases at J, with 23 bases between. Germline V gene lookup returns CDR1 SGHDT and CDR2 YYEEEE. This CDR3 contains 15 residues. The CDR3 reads CASSSRGVGGQRAFF. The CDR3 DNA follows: TGTGCCAGCAGCTCCCGGGGGGTCGGGGGGCAACGTGCTTTCTTT.

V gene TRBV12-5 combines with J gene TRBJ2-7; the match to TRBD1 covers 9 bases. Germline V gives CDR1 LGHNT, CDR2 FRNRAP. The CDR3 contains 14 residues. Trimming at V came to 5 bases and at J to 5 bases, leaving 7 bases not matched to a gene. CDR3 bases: TGTGCTAGTGGTAAGGGACAGGGTGCCGACGAGCAGTACTTC. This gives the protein CASGKGQGADEQYF.